This T cell receptor beta chain was obtained from a study of blood T cells in healthy people across ages. Points from the study as a whole: Diversity estimates drawn from one million T cells were deemed underestimates. PBMCs were not sorted, which prevented a conclusive comparison of naive versus antigen-experienced cells. Significant beta diversity loss was already apparent by age 40, declining roughly linearly. Shifts in expanded clonotypes may have been confounded by donor CMV status, which was unknown.

Next came a second PCR, run for roughly 6 to 11 cycles, which used a sample-barcoded 5' primer along with a J-beta primer mix. TCRdb reprocessed the 5' RACE reads with MiXCR, giving one entry per CDR3 protein. The table includes approximately 800,000 distinct CDR3 sequences, approximately 60% detected once. The CDR3 length is 17 residues. V was trimmed by 0 bases and J by 4 bases, leaving 18 bases between them. Germline values: CDR1 SGHRS, CDR2 YFSETQ. On this clonotype itself: Antigen specificity is unknown.

The sequencing sample was made of blood. The chain carries TRBV5-1 and TRBJ2-3; a weak D match, TRBD2 (6 bases). The TCR originated in a man aged 40-49 years in good health. The CDR3 spells CASSLADSGTIADTQYF. As DNA, the CDR3 is TGCGCCAGCAGCTTGGCCGATAGCGGCACAATAGCAGATACGCAGTATTTT. Filled out from reference TRBV5-1 and TRBJ2-3, the complete variable domain reads KAGVTQTPRYLIKTRGQQVTLSCSPISGHRSVSWYQQTPGQGLQFLFEYFSETQRNKGNFPGRFSGRQFSNSRSEMNVSTLELGDSALYLCASSLADSGTIADTQYFGPGTRLTVL.